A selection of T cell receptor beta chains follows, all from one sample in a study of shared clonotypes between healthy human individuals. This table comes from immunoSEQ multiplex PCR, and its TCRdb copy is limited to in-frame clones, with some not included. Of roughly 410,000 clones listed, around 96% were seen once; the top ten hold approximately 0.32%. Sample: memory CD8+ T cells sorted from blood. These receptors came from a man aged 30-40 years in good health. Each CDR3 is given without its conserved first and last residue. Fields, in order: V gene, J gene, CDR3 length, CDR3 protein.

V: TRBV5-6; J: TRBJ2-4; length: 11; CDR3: ASKDRSKNIQY
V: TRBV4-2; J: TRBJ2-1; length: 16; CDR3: ASSRLGTSGRGNNEQF
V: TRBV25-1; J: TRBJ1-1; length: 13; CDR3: ASSEWYRDHTEAF
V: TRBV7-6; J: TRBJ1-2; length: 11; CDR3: ASSLAGDYGYT
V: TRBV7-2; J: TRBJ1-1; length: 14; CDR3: ASSLRGLAAVTEAF
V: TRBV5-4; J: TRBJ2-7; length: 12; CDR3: ASSLTSGGYEQY
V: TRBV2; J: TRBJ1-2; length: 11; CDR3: ASRLGQRYGYT
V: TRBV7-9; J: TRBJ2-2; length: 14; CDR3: ASSPGLAALGGELF
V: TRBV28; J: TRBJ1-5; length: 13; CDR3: ATSWGQVLNQPQH
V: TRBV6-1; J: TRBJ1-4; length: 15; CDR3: ASSEGRKFATNEKLF
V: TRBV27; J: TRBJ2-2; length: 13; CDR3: ASSPVRGPTGELF
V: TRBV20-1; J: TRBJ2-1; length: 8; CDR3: SASRSEQF
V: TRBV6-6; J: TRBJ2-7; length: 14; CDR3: ASSYQVSGRLYEQY
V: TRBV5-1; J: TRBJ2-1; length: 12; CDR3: ASSLGWSENEQF
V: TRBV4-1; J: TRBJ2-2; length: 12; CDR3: ASSWTGDTGELF
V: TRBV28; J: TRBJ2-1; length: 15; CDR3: ASSFLQGTSGRNEQF
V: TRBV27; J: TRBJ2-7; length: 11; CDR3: ASSFTGGAEQY
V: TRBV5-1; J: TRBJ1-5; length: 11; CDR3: ASSLDNNQPQH
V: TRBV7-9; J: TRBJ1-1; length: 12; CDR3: ASSFEGGYTEAF
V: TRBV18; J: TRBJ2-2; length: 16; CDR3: ASSLSVPGLANTGELF
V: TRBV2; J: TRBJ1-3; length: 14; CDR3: ASSEGRTGGGNTIY
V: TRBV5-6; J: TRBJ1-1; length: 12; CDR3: ASSLLGSDTEAF
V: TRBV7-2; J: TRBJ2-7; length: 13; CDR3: ASSLAREGLGEQY
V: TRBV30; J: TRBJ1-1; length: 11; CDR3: AWSPQLNTEAF
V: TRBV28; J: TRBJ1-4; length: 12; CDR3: ASSYRAYNEKLF
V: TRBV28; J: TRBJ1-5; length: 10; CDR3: ASSSQNQPQH
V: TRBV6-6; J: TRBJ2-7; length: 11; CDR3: ASSRTSAYEQY
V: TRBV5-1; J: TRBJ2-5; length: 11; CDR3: ASSSDLTETQY
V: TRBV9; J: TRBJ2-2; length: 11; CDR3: ASSVGDIGELF
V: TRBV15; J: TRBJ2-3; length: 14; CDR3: ATSRDLRRPTDTQY
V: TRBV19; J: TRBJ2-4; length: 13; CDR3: ASSISGVGKNIQY